This T cell receptor (beta chain) was recorded in a study of CD8+ T cells in alopecia areata. Study-wide results and caveats: Resident alphabeta T cells of normal skin are also sequenced in scalp samples.

The table lists this clone with a few counts. Antigen: not known. Gene names refer to mouse genes. The read finishes 4 residues shy of the CDR3 end, and the germline J gene is used to complete it. On the basis of CD4, CD8alpha, NKG2D, NKG2ACE and other markers, pooled cutaneous lymph node cells were sorted. The CDR3 runs 16 residues. With 0 bases clipped from V and 3 bases from J, the junction kept 6 bases outside the gene matches. Germline CDR1 NNHNN, CDR2 SYGAGS (reference sequence). Once RNA had been extracted, it was reverse transcribed into cDNA to act as the sequencing template. Clones were sequenced by immunoSEQ multiplex PCR, and TCRdb holds only the in-frame ones, with some missing. The sample presents 270,000 or so clones, none singletons.

The chain links TRBV13-2 to TRBJ2-1, with 7 bases identical to TRBD2. Sequencing was done on a sample of CD4+ T cells sorted from a lymph node. The TCR sequence derives from a C3H/HeJ mouse with alopecia areata. This mouse strain has H2-k as its MHC haplotype. The part of the CDR3 DNA that was read is TGTGCCAGCGGTGATGCAAGGGCTGGGGGCTATGCT. Translation gives CASGDARAGGYA. The CDR3 in full is CASGDARAGGYAEQFF.